This TCR beta chain appears in the sequencing data of a study of blood T cell repertoires in COVID-19. Across the whole study: PBMCs, B-cell-depleted T cells, or T cells were the source of the cDNA or gDNA that made up the material.

Germline CDR1 SGHNT, CDR2 YENEEA. The V end was cut by 1 base, the J end by 8 bases, with 8 bases between. The CDR3 totals 12 residues. Some clones are missing from TCRdb's copy, which holds only in-frame ones; the method was immunoSEQ multiplex PCR. The data hold approximately 150,000 clones, with 80% to 90% observed a single time. Cohort allocation depended upon clinical history that participants reported. Input material: PBMCs or T cells enriched from blood (not recorded which). The TCR originated in a woman aged 45-59 years who had recovered from COVID-19. The V call is TRBV11-3, the J call TRBJ1-2; D remains ambiguous. The CDR3 sequence is CASSLGAFGYTF. CDR3 DNA sequence: TGTGCCAGCAGCTTAGGAGCATTCGGCTACACCTTC. Supplemented by reference TRBV11-3 and TRBJ1-2, the full variable domain reads EAGVVQSPRYKIIEKKQPVAFWCNPISGHNTLYWYLQNLGQGPELLIRYENEEAVDDSQLPKDRFSAERLKGVDSTLKIQPAELGDSAVYLCASSLGAFGYTFGSGTRLTVV.